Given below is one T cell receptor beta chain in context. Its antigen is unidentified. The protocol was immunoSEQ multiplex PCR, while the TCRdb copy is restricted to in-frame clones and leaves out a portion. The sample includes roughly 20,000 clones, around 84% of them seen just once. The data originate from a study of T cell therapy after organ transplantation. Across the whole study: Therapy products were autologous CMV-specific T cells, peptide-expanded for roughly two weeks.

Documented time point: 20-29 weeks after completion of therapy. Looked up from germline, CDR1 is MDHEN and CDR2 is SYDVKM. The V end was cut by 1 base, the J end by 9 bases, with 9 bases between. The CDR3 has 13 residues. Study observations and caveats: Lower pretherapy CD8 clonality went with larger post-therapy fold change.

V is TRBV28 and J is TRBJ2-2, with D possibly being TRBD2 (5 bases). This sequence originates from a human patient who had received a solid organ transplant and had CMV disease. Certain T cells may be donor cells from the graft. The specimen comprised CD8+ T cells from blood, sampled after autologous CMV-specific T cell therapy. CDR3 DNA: TGTGCCAGCAGTTTATTCAACGGGAGGGAGCTGTTTTTT. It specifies CASSLFNGRELFF.